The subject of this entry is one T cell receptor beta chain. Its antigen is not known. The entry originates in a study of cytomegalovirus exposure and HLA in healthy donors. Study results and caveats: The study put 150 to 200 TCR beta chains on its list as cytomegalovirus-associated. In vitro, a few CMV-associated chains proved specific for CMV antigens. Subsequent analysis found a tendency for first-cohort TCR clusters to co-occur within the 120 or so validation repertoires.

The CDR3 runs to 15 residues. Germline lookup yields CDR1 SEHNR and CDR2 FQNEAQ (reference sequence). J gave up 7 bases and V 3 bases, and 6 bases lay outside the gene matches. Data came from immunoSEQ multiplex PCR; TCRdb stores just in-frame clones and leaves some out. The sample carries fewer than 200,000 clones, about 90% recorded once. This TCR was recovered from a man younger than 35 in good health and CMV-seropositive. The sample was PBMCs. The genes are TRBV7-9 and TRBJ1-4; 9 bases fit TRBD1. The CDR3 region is CASSFPGQGPEKLFF. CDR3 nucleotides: TGTGCCAGCAGCTTCCCGGGACAGGGACCTGAAAAACTGTTTTTT.